What follows describes a single TCR beta chain. The data were taken from a study of OX40 agonist ivuxolimab in advanced cancers. About the research overall: Ivuxolimab was delivered to patients intravenously every 2 weeks at doses spanning 0.01 to 10 mg/kg.

V was pared by 0 bases and J by 4 bases, with 22 bases between. This CDR3 is 18 amino acids long. In germline, CDR1 is SGHVS, CDR2 FQNEAQ. Produced via immunoSEQ multiplex PCR; TCRdb's table is partial and in-frame only. Of fewer than 65,000 clones in the sample, 91% were seen once. Sample: CD4+ or CD8+ T cells sorted from blood, taken in a trial of the OX40 agonist ivuxolimab. The clonotype comes from an adult with an advanced solid tumor such as melanoma, head and neck, liver or kidney cancer. The rearrangement uses TRBV7-8 and TRBJ2-7, with a possible D match to TRBD2 (6 bases). CDR3 DNA: TGTGCCAGCAGCTTAGCGCCGGGCACGCCGGGACTCAGGTACGAGCAGTACTTC. Its translation is CASSLAPGTPGLRYEQYF.